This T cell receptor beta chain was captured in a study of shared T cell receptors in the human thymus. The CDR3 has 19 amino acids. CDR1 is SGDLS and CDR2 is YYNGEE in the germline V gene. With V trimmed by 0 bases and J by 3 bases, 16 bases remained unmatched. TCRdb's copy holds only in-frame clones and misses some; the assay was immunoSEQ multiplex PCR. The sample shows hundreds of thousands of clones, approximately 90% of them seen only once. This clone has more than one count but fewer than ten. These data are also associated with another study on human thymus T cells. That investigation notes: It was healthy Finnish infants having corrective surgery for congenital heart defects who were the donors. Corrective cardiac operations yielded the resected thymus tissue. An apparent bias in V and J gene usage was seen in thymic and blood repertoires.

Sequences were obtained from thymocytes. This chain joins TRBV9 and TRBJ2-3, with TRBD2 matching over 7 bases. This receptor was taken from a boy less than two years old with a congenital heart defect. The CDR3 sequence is CASSVGLKGGREWTDTQYF. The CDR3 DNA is TGTGCCAGCAGCGTAGGATTGAAGGGAGGGCGGGAGTGGACAGATACGCAGTATTTT.